A single sample gave rise to the 18 T cell receptor beta chains below, sequenced in a study of Ad26.COV2.S vaccination and SARS-CoV-2 variants. Profiling relied on immunoSEQ multiplex PCR, and the TCRdb table lists in-frame clones only, not all of them. The sample records 350,000 to 500,000 clones, around 91% being singletons. Treatment of the sample: roughly 18 received Ad26.COV2.S at low or high dose, single or two shots; roughly five received placebo; per-sample allocation not given. Collection of the samples took place on day 63 after the first injection of vaccine or placebo. The sample was peripheral blood, taken in a trial of Ad26.COV2.S vaccine versus placebo. The receptors here all came from a person between 18 and 59 years old who received the Ad26.COV2.S COVID-19 vaccine or a placebo.

The rearrangement links TRBV29-1 to TRBJ2-7, with TRBD2 identical over 9 bases. Germline trimming cut 4 bases from V and 3 bases from J; bases unmatched to any gene: 4. The CDR3 loop spans 13 amino acids. Germline V gene sequence: CDR1 SQVTM, CDR2 ANQGSEA. CDR3 in amino acids: CSVGGGASYEQYF. In DNA form, the CDR3 reads TGCAGCGTTGGCGGGGGGGCTAGCTACGAGCAGTACTTC.

This clone occurred once. This chain connects TRBV28 to TRBJ2-3; D possibly corresponds to TRBD1 (5 bases). Germline CDR1 is MDHEN and CDR2 is SYDVKM. V gave up 6 bases and J gave up 6 bases, with 16 bases separating them. This CDR3 is built from 14 residues. CDR3 amino acids: CASRTDQFSDTQYF. For the CDR3, the DNA is TGTGCCAGCAGGACAGACCAATTTTCGGATACGCAGTATTTT.

The chain couples TRBV2 to TRBJ2-1; 8 bases fit TRBD2. V was pared by 8 bases and J by 6 bases, with 6 bases of the junction left unmatched. The CDR3 runs 13 residues. CDR1 and CDR2 from the germline V gene are SNHLY and FYNNEI. CDR3: CASESTSGNEQFF. CDR3 in DNA: TGTGCCAGCGAGTCAACTAGCGGCAATGAGCAGTTCTTC. Complete variable domain (other parts from reference TRBV2 and TRBJ2-1): EPEVTQTPSHQVTQMGQEVILRCVPISNHLYFYWYRQILGQKVEFLVSFYNNEISEKSEIFDDQFSVERPDGSNFTLKIRSTKLEDSAMYFCASESTSGNEQFFGPGTRLTVL.

This chain connects TRBV6-1 to TRBJ1-3; unclear D gene. CDR1 is MNHNS and CDR2 is SASEGT in the germline V gene. The CDR3 has 16 amino acids. Between the trimmed V and J ends, which lost 2 bases and 0 bases, there was a span of 11 bases. The CDR3 loop reads CASSERSEYSGNTIYF. The CDR3 nucleotides are TGTGCCAGCAGTGAACGTTCTGAGTACTCTGGAAACACCATATATTTT.

This sequence joins TRBV11-2 and TRBJ2-1; a possible D gene is TRBD2 (5 bases). V lost 6 bases to trimming and J lost 2 bases, with 14 bases between them. This CDR3 region has 15 residues. Germline CDR1 is SGHAT and CDR2 is FQNNGV. The CDR3 sequence is CASSITKRTYNEQFF. CDR3 in DNA: TGTGCCAGCAGTATTACTAAGCGGACCTACAATGAGCAGTTCTTC.

This clone occurred a few times. The CDR3 sequence is CASSYGLEIDGYTF. CDR3 DNA sequence: TGTGCCAGCAGTTACGGGTTGGAAATCGATGGCTACACCTTC. The genes are TRBV6-5 and TRBJ1-2, with D unclear. Germline assignment: CDR1 MNHEY and CDR2 SVGAGI. This CDR3 contains 14 residues. Trimming removed 2 bases at V and 6 bases at J, with 13 bases between.

The DNA for the CDR3 is TGTGCCAGCAGTTTAATCGGCAATCAGCCCCAGCATTTT. Translation gives CASSLIGNQPQHF. The chain combines TRBV27 with TRBJ1-5; D unresolved. This CDR3 spans 13 amino acids. The V end lost 2 bases, the J end lost 2 bases, and 4 bases lay between the germline ends. Germline V gene data show CDR1 as MNHEY and CDR2 as SMNVEV (reference sequence).

This rearrangement joins TRBV18 to TRBJ2-3, with D perhaps TRBD2 (6 bases). The V gene's germline CDR1 is KGHSH and CDR2 LQKENI. V lost 9 bases and J lost 6, with 19 bases in between. The CDR3 extends over 14 amino acids. The CDR3 DNA is TGTGCCAGTCGATGGGACTTTGAGTCGGATACGCAGTATTTT. The encoded protein is CASRWDFESDTQYF.

This clone was seen a single time. The CDR3 region has the DNA TGTGCCAGCAGCCCAGCGGGCGTGAACTACGAGCAGTACTTC. Protein: CASSPAGVNYEQYF. The V and J genes are TRBV7-2 and TRBJ2-7; possible D gene TRBD2, 6 bases. Trimming removed 5 bases at V and 3 bases at J, with 14 bases between. The germline V gene has CDR1 SGHTA and CDR2 FQGNSA. The CDR3 runs 14 residues.

A word on this clone: Other DNA sequences of this sample code for an identical CDR3. The gene calls are TRBV5-1 and TRBJ2-1; TRBD2 aligns across 11 bases. The CDR3 has 14 residues. Germline CDR1 SGHRS, CDR2 YFSETQ. The trim removed 4 bases at V and 6 bases at J, leaving 3 bases unmatched. CDR3 region: CASSLGTSGNEQFF. CDR3 in DNA: TGCGCCAGCAGCCTAGGGACTAGCGGCAATGAGCAGTTCTTC. The whole variable domain, filled in from reference TRBV5-1 and TRBJ2-1, reads KAGVTQTPRYLIKTRGQQVTLSCSPISGHRSVSWYQQTPGQGLQFLFEYFSETQRNKGNFPGRFSGRQFSNSRSEMNVSTLELGDSALYLCASSLGTSGNEQFFGPGTRLTVL.

The chain joins TRBV7-2 to TRBJ2-5; the D is unclear. This CDR3 contains 14 residues. V gave up 5 bases and J gave up 5 bases, with 15 bases separating them. In germline, CDR1 is SGHTA, CDR2 FQGNSA. This CDR3 reads CASSKEARSETQYF. CDR3 nucleotide sequence: TGTGCCAGCAGCAAAGAGGCTCGTAGCGAGACCCAGTACTTC.

The CDR3 loop reads CASSLYRGWNEKLFF. The CDR3 coding sequence is TGTGCCAGCAGTTTGTACAGGGGATGGAATGAAAAACTGTTTTTT. This chain connects TRBV6-5 to TRBJ1-4; the match to TRBD1 covers 7 bases. Trimming removed 4 bases from V and 5 bases from J; junction bases left unmatched: 7. Germline lookup yields CDR1 MNHEY and CDR2 SVGAGI. The CDR3 runs 15 residues.

The CDR3 nucleotides are TGTGCCAGCAGCCACCCCATAGCGGGAGGTTCGGGAAACTACGAGCAGTACTTC. This translates into CASSHPIAGGSGNYEQYF. This chain connects TRBV4-2 to TRBJ2-7; TRBD2 matches 10 bases. The germline V gene has CDR1 LGHNA and CDR2 YNFKEQ. This CDR3 region has 18 residues. Trimming took 3 bases from V and 3 from J; bases not matched to a gene: 14.

This chain connects TRBV28 to TRBJ2-5; D tentatively fits TRBD1 or TRBD2 (5 bases each). This CDR3 has 13 residues. The V and J ends lost 8 bases and 1 base respectively, with 11 bases between them. Germline V gene lookup returns CDR1 MDHEN and CDR2 SYDVKM. The CDR3 loop is CASGGGGQETQYF. CDR3 nucleotides: TGTGCCAGCGGAGGTGGGGGCCAAGAGACCCAGTACTTC.

The chain employs TRBV27 and TRBJ2-7; 9 bases are shared with TRBD1. The CDR3 spans 13 residues. V was clipped by 3 bases and J by 6 bases; unmatched bases: 3. Per the germline V gene, CDR1 is MNHEY and CDR2 is SMNVEV (reference sequence). The CDR3 DNA reads as TGTGCCAGCAGTTTTACAGGGGGCTCCGAGCAGTACTTC. It is translated as CASSFTGGSEQYF.

This rearrangement joins TRBV28 to TRBJ2-7; TRBD2 matches at 16 bases. V shed 5 bases, J shed 1 base, and the junction held 11 bases outside the gene matches. The V gene's germline CDR1 is MDHEN and CDR2 SYDVKM. CDR3 size: 19 residues. CDR3 sequence (DNA): TGTGCCAGCAGTCAGGGGACTAGCGGGAGGGTTTGGAGGTCCTACGAGCAGTACTTC. It yields the protein CASSQGTSGRVWRSYEQYF.

The V and J genes are TRBV2 and TRBJ1-3, with D perhaps matching TRBD1 (5 bases). Germline-derived CDR1 and CDR2 are SNHLY and FYNNEI. V lost 5 bases to trimming and J lost 1 base, with 21 bases between them. This CDR3 comprises 18 residues. CDR3 protein: CASSPPGSTTFSGNTIYF. The DNA for the CDR3 is TGTGCCAGCAGTCCTCCAGGGAGCACGACCTTTTCTGGAAACACCATATATTTT.

The gene calls are TRBV7-6 and TRBJ2-1, with 11 positions matching TRBD2. Germline V gives CDR1 SGHVS, CDR2 FNYEAQ. V trimming: 5 bases; J trimming: 0 bases; junction bases outside the gene matches: 6. This CDR3 region has 17 residues. The chain's CDR3 is CASSKLGLAGSYNEQFF. The CDR3 DNA reads TGTGCCAGCAGCAAACTTGGACTAGCGGGCTCCTACAATGAGCAGTTCTTC. Filled out from reference TRBV7-6 and TRBJ2-1, the complete variable domain reads GAGVSQSPRYKVTKRGQDVALRCDPISGHVSLYWYRQALGQGPEFLTYFNYEAQQDKSGLPNDRFSAERPEGSISTLTIQRTEQRDSAMYRCASSKLGLAGSYNEQFFGPGTRLTVL.